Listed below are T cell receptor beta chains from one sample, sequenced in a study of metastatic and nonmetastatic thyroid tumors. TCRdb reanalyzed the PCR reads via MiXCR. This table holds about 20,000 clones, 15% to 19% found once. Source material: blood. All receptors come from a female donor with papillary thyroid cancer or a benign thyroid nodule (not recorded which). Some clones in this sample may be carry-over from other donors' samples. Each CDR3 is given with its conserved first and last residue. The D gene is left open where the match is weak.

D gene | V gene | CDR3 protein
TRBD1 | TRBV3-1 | CASSPQFTTGGSYGYTF
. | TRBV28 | CASTGTPNTEAFF
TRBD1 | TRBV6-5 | CASSYSRGQVYEQYF
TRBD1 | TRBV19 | CASSISTGGYTEAFF
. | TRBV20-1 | CSARDLRSSYNSPLHF
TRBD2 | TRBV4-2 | CASSQETSGYTDTQYF
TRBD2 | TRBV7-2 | CAISLGAGGPPEHYF
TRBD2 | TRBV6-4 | CASSGTSGAGDTQYF
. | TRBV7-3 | CASSLMSGDTQYF
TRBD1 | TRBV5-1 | CASSLPGTGGWSYEQYF
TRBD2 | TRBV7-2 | CASSLPGRVDEQYF
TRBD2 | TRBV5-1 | CASSAGLAGGYTQYF
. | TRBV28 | CASSRRAEQYF
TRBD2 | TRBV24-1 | CATSDWGVAGRETQYF